This paragraph reports one T cell receptor (beta chain). What it binds is not known. The record originates from a study of beta chain features in type 1 diabetes. The study's findings and limits: Among patients with Type 1 diabetes, TCRB CDR3s were moderately but significantly shorter in every one of the four CD4+ subsets.

Cells sorted by CD45RO/CCR7/CD25/CD127/CD95/CD27 comprised CD4+ naive, central memory, regulatory and stem cell-like memory cells. Expressed TCRB transcripts were sequenced, since all the RNA that had been isolated was reverse transcribed. Sequenced by immunoSEQ multiplex PCR; TCRdb stores in-frame clones only, minus some. The data hold 250,000 to 350,000 clones, with 14% observed a single time. The origin of this receptor is a man aged 25 to 40 with type 1 diabetes. The sequencing sample was made of naive CD4+ T cells from blood.

CDR3 amino acids: CASSLVRSASYEQYF. CDR3 nucleotide sequence: TGTGCCAGCAGCTTAGTAAGGAGTGCCTCCTACGAGCAGTACTTC. The V call is TRBV7-8, the J call TRBJ2-7; the D is unclear. The germline CDR1 and CDR2 sequences are SGHVS and FQNEAQ. V lost 1 base and J lost 0, with 10 bases in between. CDR3 length: 15 amino acids.